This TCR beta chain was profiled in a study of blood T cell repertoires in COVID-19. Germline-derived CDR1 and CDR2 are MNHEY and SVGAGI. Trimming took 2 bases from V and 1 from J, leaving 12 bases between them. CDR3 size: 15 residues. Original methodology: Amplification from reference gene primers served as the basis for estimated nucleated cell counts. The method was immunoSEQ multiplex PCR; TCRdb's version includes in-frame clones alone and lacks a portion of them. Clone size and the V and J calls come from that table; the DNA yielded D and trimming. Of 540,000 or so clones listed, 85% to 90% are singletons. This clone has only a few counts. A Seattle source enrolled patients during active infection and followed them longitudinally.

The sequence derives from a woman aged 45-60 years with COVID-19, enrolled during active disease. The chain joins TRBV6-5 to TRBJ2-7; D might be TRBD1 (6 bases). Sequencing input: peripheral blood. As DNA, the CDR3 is TGTGCCAGCAGTTACGACAGGACACCATCCTACGAGCAGTACTTC. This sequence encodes CASSYDRTPSYEQYF.